A single sample gave rise to the 24 T cell receptor beta chains below, sequenced in a study of blood T cell repertoires in COVID-19. Repertoires were generated with immunoSEQ multiplex PCR, while TCRdb's copy carries only in-frame clones and drops some. Here the sample spans 60,000 or so clones, about nine tenths being singletons. The sequencing sample was made of peripheral blood. All receptors derive from a man aged 55 to 70 with acute or convalescent COVID-19.

The CDR3 nucleotides are TGTGCCAGCAGCGGGTTTGGCGGGGGGGCCTCTGAGCAGTTCTTC. Its protein is CASSGFGGGASEQFF. V is TRBV3-1 (or the pseudogene TRBV3-2) and J is TRBJ2-1, with 9 bases identical to TRBD2. Germline assignment: CDR1 LGHDT and CDR2 YNNKEL (reference sequence). Trimming at V came to 5 bases and at J to 9 bases, leaving 11 bases not matched to a gene. The CDR3 extends over 15 amino acids.

The CDR3 bases are TGTGCCAGCAGTAAGAGGGACACTGAAGCTTTCTTT. Protein product: CASSKRDTEAFF. V and J are TRBV6-5 and TRBJ1-1; D not resolved. Between the trimmed V and J ends, which lost 5 bases and 3 bases, there was a span of 7 bases. CDR1 is MNHEY and CDR2 is SVGAGI in the germline V gene. This CDR3 contains 12 residues.

This clone appeared once. This rearrangement joins TRBV2 to TRBJ2-3, with D tentatively TRBD2 (5 bases). Germline CDR1 reads SNHLY; CDR2 reads FYNNEI. This CDR3 is 17 amino acids long. Trimming took 0 bases from V and 4 from J, leaving 17 bases between them. CDR3 residues: CASSEASFHLAPDTQYF. The CDR3 bases are TGTGCCAGCAGTGAAGCCAGTTTTCACCTAGCCCCAGATACGCAGTATTTT.

J is TRBJ1-3 and V is TRBV6-6; the match to TRBD1 covers 9 bases. The germline V gene has CDR1 MNHNY and CDR2 SVGAGI (reference sequence). The V and J ends lost 2 bases and 4 bases, in that order; junction bases with no gene match: 6. The CDR3 totals 16 residues. Here the CDR3 reads CASSYRDRVSGNTIYF. The CDR3 DNA reads TGTGCCAGCAGTTACCGGGACAGGGTGTCAGGAAACACCATATATTTT.

This clone was observed a few times. V and J are TRBV24-1 and TRBJ1-5; D remains unclear. CDR1 and CDR2 (germline): KGHDR, SFDVKD. The CDR3 has 16 amino acids. Trimming took off 3 bases at V and 0 bases at J, with 11 bases between the two ends. This CDR3 reads CATSDARSYSNQPQHF. CDR3 DNA sequence: TGTGCCACCAGTGATGCCAGGTCATATAGCAATCAGCCCCAGCATTTT.

The CDR3 DNA follows: TGTGCCACCGGGACAGCTCCCTACGAGCAGTACTTC. Translated: CATGTAPYEQYF. The chain uses TRBV27 and TRBJ2-7; 7 bases match TRBD1. The CDR3 runs to 12 residues. Germline loops: CDR1 MNHEY, CDR2 SMNVEV (reference sequence). V trimming: 10 bases; J trimming: 2 bases; junction bases outside the gene matches: 5.

This sequence joins TRBV5-4 and TRBJ2-1; TRBD1 matches at 7 bases. The CDR3 has 14 residues. Germline-derived CDR1 and CDR2 are SGHNT and YYREEE (reference sequence). Unmatched junction bases numbered 8, after V lost 4 bases and J lost 7 bases. The CDR3 region has the DNA TGTGCCAGCAGCAAATCGACAGGGACGAATGAGCAGTTCTTC. It yields the protein CASSKSTGTNEQFF.

The rearrangement joins TRBV11-2 to TRBJ2-4; 13 bases match TRBD2. This CDR3 region has 18 residues. Losses at the gene ends were 0 bases for V and 2 bases for J; bases not matched to a gene: 4. CDR1 and CDR2 from the germline V gene are SGHAT and FQNNGV. CDR3 loop: CASSLDQGLAGTKNIQYF. Here the CDR3 DNA reads TGTGCCAGCAGCTTAGACCAGGGACTAGCGGGGACCAAAAACATTCAGTACTTC.

The chain is built from TRBV5-1 and TRBJ2-2; possible D gene TRBD1, 7 bases. Trimming stripped 7 bases from V and 3 bases from J, with 13 bases between. This CDR3 has 14 amino acids. Germline CDR1 and CDR2: SGHRS and YFSETQ. CDR3 region: CASGRRGDTGELFF. CDR3 bases: TGCGCCAGCGGCCGCAGGGGGGACACCGGGGAGCTGTTTTTT. Full variable domain (remainder filled in from reference TRBV5-1 and TRBJ2-2): KAGVTQTPRYLIKTRGQQVTLSCSPISGHRSVSWYQQTPGQGLQFLFEYFSETQRNKGNFPGRFSGRQFSNSRSEMNVSTLELGDSALYLCASGRRGDTGELFFGEGSRLTVL.

The chain couples TRBV7-3 to TRBJ2-2, with D maybe TRBD2 (5 bases). Deletions cut 6 bases from V and 2 bases from J, with 10 bases between. Germline V gene data show CDR1 as SGHTA and CDR2 as FQGTGA. The CDR3 extends over 14 amino acids. This chain's CDR3 is CASRLRANTGELFF. In DNA, the CDR3 is TGTGCCAGCAGGTTGAGGGCTAACACCGGGGAGCTGTTTTTT.

The chain carries TRBV5-4 and TRBJ1-3, with 9 bases fitting TRBD1. The CDR3 contains 15 residues. The germline V gene has CDR1 SGHNT and CDR2 YYREEE (reference sequence). V was pared by 2 bases and J by 4 bases, with 4 bases of the junction left unmatched. The DNA of the CDR3 is TGTGCCAGCAGCTTACAGGGGGCTGTGGGAAACACCATATATTTT. Protein: CASSLQGAVGNTIYF. The variable domain in full, completed from reference TRBV5-4 and TRBJ1-3, reads ETGVTQSPTHLIKTRGQQVTLRCSSQSGHNTVSWYQQALGQGPQFIFQYYREEENGRGNFPPRFSGLQFPNYSSELNVNALELDDSALYLCASSLQGAVGNTIYFGEGSWLTVV.

The chain is built from TRBV24-1 and TRBJ2-2, with TRBD1 as a possible D gene (6 bases). Per germline, CDR1 KGHDR and CDR2 SFDVKD. V lost 3 bases, J lost 4 bases, and 17 bases lay in between. The CDR3 is 17 amino acids. CDR3 sequence (DNA): TGTGCCACCAGTGATCCCACACAGGGTTTGGGCACCGGGGAGCTGTTTTTT. Protein product: CATSDPTQGLGTGELFF.

The chain uses TRBV6-6 and TRBJ1-2, with D maybe TRBD1 (5 bases). Germline V gene data show CDR1 as MNHNY and CDR2 as SVGAGI (reference sequence). The CDR3 length is 13 residues. Trimming shortened V by 6 bases and J by 0 bases, and 8 bases separated the two germline ends. CDR3 bases: TGTGCCAGCAGCGAGACAGCTAACTATGGCTACACCTTC. It translates to CASSETANYGYTF.

The rearrangement uses TRBV11-3 and TRBJ2-3; weak D call: TRBD1 (5 bases). V was clipped by 0 bases and J by 1 base, with 11 bases between them. The CDR3 runs 16 residues. Germline CDR1 is SGHNT and CDR2 is YENEEA. The CDR3, as DNA: TGTGCCAGCAGCTTAGATGTTAGGGGCGGCACAGATACGCAGTATTTT. It codes for CASSLDVRGGTDTQYF.

This clone showed up just a few times. The chain employs TRBV2 and TRBJ2-7; 8 bases match TRBD1. Germline CDR1 is SNHLY and CDR2 is FYNNEI. This CDR3 has 14 amino acids. With 4 bases clipped from V and 7 bases from J, the junction kept 9 bases outside the gene matches. CDR3 amino acids: CASSGEGQALEQYF. Written as DNA, the CDR3 is TGTGCCAGCAGTGGTGAGGGACAGGCCCTAGAGCAGTACTTC.

The gene calls are TRBV5-1 and TRBJ2-5; maybe TRBD2 (5 bases). Trimming shortened V by 0 bases and J by 4 bases, and 10 bases separated the two germline ends. The CDR3 is made up of 14 amino acids. CDR1 is SGHRS and CDR2 is YFSETQ in the germline V gene. CDR3 residues: CASSLEDGGETQYF. In DNA form, the CDR3 reads TGCGCCAGCAGCTTGGAAGACGGAGGAGAGACCCAGTACTTC.

This clone occurred once. The CDR3 DNA reads TGTGCCAGCAGTGCGCGGGGATTCGATGGCTACACCTTC. Protein sequence: CASSARGFDGYTF. V usage is TRBV2 and J usage is TRBJ1-2; D remains ambiguous. This CDR3 is 13 amino acids long. The germline V and J ends were trimmed by 4 bases and 6 bases, with 12 bases remaining between them. The germline gives CDR1 SNHLY, CDR2 FYNNEI.

The chain employs TRBV19 and TRBJ1-2, with TRBD1 matching over 9 bases. The CDR3 covers 16 residues. Losses at the gene ends were 4 bases for V and 2 bases for J; bases not matched to a gene: 8. The germline V gene encodes CDR1 LNHDA and CDR2 SQIVND (reference sequence). The CDR3 sequence: CASSTPIGTGNYGYTF. CDR3 DNA: TGTGCCAGTAGTACCCCGATCGGGACAGGGAACTATGGCTACACCTTC. The full variable domain, in which reference TRBV19 and TRBJ1-2 provide the parts outside the CDR3, is DGGITQSPKYLFRKEGQNVTLSCEQNLNHDAMYWYRQDPGQGLRLIYYSQIVNDFQKGDIAEGYSVSREKKESFPLTVTSAQKNPTAFYLCASSTPIGTGNYGYTFGSGTRLTVV.

The rearrangement uses TRBV5-4 and TRBJ1-1, with 8 bases aligning to TRBD1. CDR3 length: 16 amino acids. Per germline, CDR1 SGHNT and CDR2 YYREEE (reference sequence). Unmatched junction bases numbered 13, after V lost 4 bases and J lost 5 bases. CDR3 residues: CASSPRIQGAGTEAFF. The CDR3 coding sequence is TGTGCCAGCAGCCCACGAATTCAGGGGGCAGGAACTGAAGCTTTCTTT.

This clone showed up just once. This chain uses TRBV4-1 with TRBJ2-7, with a weak D call TRBD2 (6 bases). CDR1 MGHRA and CDR2 YSYEKL come from the germline V gene. This CDR3 region has 16 residues. Trimming took off 0 bases at V and 3 bases at J, with 15 bases between the two ends. The CDR3 sequence is CASSQEPAAGRYEQYF. The CDR3 bases are TGCGCCAGCAGCCAAGAGCCCGCAGCGGGCCGCTACGAGCAGTACTTC.

The V and J genes are TRBV19 and TRBJ1-1, with 8 bases lining up with TRBD1. With V trimmed by 4 bases and J by 6 bases, 10 bases remained unmatched. The CDR3 has 15 amino acids. Germline V gives CDR1 LNHDA, CDR2 SQIVND (reference sequence). The CDR3 coding sequence is TGTGCCAGTAGTACCTCGCGACAGGGGAAGGCTGAAGCTTTCTTT. This codes for CASSTSRQGKAEAFF.

V and J are TRBV5-1 and TRBJ2-3; 9 nucleotides match TRBD1. Unmatched junction bases numbered 5, after V lost 4 bases and J lost 2 bases. Germline values: CDR1 SGHRS, CDR2 YFSETQ. The CDR3 loop spans 15 amino acids. The CDR3 DNA reads as TGCGCCAGCAGCAGGGGACAGGGAACCACAGATACGCAGTATTTT. Translating it yields CASSRGQGTTDTQYF.

The V gene is TRBV14, the J gene TRBJ1-2, with 7 bases matching TRBD1. Losses at the gene ends were 3 bases for V and 5 bases for J; bases not matched to a gene: 15. Germline values: CDR1 SGHDN, CDR2 FVKESK. This CDR3 comprises 17 residues. CDR3 in amino acids: CASSQRQGPTSTYGYTF. Written as DNA, the CDR3 is TGTGCCAGCAGCCAGAGACAGGGTCCCACTTCGACTTATGGCTACACCTTC.

This chain joins TRBV7-9 and TRBJ1-2, with 9 bases lining up with TRBD1. Germline CDR1 is SEHNR and CDR2 is FQNEAQ (reference sequence). The CDR3 spans 14 residues. J was trimmed by 3 bases and V by 6 bases; bases with no gene match: 5. This CDR3 reads CASRGQGSDYGYTF. DNA for the CDR3: TGTGCCAGCAGGGGACAGGGTTCCGACTATGGCTACACCTTC.